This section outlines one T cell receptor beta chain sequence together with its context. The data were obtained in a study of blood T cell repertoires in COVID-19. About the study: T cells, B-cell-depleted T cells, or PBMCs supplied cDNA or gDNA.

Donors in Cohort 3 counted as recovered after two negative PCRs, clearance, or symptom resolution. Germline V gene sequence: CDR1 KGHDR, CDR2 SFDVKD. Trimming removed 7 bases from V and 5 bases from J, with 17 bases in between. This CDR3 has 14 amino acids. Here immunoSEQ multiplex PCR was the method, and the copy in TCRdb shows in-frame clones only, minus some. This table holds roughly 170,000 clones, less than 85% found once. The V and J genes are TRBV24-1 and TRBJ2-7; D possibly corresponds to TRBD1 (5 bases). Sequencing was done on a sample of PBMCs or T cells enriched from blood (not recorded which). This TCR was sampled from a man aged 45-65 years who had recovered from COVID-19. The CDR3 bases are TGTGCCACCAGCCCCCAGGGTTTATCCCACGAGCAGTACTTC. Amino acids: CATSPQGLSHEQYF.